Presented here are 31 T cell receptor beta chains from one specimen sequenced in a study of Ad26.COV2.S vaccination and SARS-CoV-2 variants (dated by TCRdb to the early 2020s). Read against the paper, the sample's treatment or condition label means: 15 to 20 received Ad26.COV2.S at low or high dose, single or two shots; about five received placebo; per-sample allocation not given. For vaccine and placebo recipients, the sequenced repertoires came from samples collected on day 63 after the first injection. Library method: the immunoSEQ multiplex PCR assay. TCRdb provides this immuneACCESS table in a form limited to in-frame rearrangements. Some clones are lacking; in checked studies, under half of them reflect an unresolved V gene, and why the rest are absent is not known. This sample lists about 350,000 clones; roughly 90% were detected once. The top ten constitute about 11% of the sample. Sample: peripheral blood, taken in a trial of Ad26.COV2.S vaccine versus placebo. These receptors were collected from a person aged 18 to 59 who received the Ad26.COV2.S COVID-19 vaccine or a placebo.

The gene calls are TRBV19 and TRBJ2-4; 9 nucleotides agree with TRBD2. J was trimmed by 6 bases and V by 3 bases; bases with no gene match: 9. The CDR3 has 16 amino acids. Per germline, CDR1 LNHDA and CDR2 SQIVND (reference sequence). CDR3 protein: CASSIRREGRLNIQYF. The CDR3, as DNA: TGTGCCAGTAGTATTCGGCGGGAGGGCCGCCTAAACATTCAGTACTTC. Based on the CDR3 plus reference TRBV19 and TRBJ2-4, the full variable domain is DGGITQSPKYLFRKEGQNVTLSCEQNLNHDAMYWYRQDPGQGLRLIYYSQIVNDFQKGDIAEGYSVSREKKESFPLTVTSAQKNPTAFYLCASSIRREGRLNIQYFGAGTRLSVL.

This clone has more than one count but fewer than ten. This sequence joins TRBV7-3 and TRBJ1-1; a weak D match, TRBD1 (5 bases). V was pared by 4 bases and J by 1 base, with 7 bases between. CDR3 length equals 13 residues. The germline V gene encodes CDR1 SGHTA and CDR2 FQGTGA. The CDR3 nucleotides read TGTGCCAGCAGCTCCACAGGGAACACTGAAGCTTTCTTT. This sequence encodes CASSSTGNTEAFF.

This chain links TRBV2 with TRBJ2-3; perhaps TRBD2 as D (7 bases). The CDR3 consists of 16 residues. Deletions cut 6 bases from V and 2 bases from J, with 18 bases between. Germline CDR1 SNHLY, CDR2 FYNNEI. CDR3 DNA sequence: TGTGCCAGCAGAAAAGGGGGGGGGCATCCCACAGATACGCAGTATTTT. Amino acid sequence: CASRKGGGHPTDTQYF.

V gene TRBV4-1 combines with J gene TRBJ1-1; TRBD1 agrees at 7 bases. J gave up 2 bases and V 3 bases, and 3 bases lay outside the gene matches. Germline CDR1 reads MGHRA; CDR2 reads YSYEKL. The length of the CDR3 is 14 residues. DNA for the CDR3: TGCGCCAGCAGCCAGCGACAGGGAAACACTGAAGCTTTCTTT. Translated, it gives CASSQRQGNTEAFF.

With regard to this clone: The same CDR3 can be traced to other DNA sequences in this sample. V is TRBV12-3 or TRBV12-4 and J is TRBJ2-7; D gene unclear. The CDR3 loop spans 12 amino acids. Trimming removed 2 bases at V and 3 bases at J, with 5 bases between. The CDR3 DNA reads as TGTGCCAGCAGTTTAAGAGGCTACGAGCAGTACTTC. Protein sequence: CASSLRGYEQYF.

Written as DNA, the CDR3 is TGCGCCAGCAGCCAAGAATACAACCTTAACTATGGCTACACCTTC. This translates into CASSQEYNLNYGYTF. The chain couples TRBV4-3 to TRBJ1-2, with D uncertain. CDR3 length equals 15 residues. The V and J ends lost 0 bases and 1 base respectively, with 9 bases between them. The V gene's germline CDR1 is LGHNA and CDR2 YSLEER.

The chain carries TRBV7-2 and TRBJ1-2; TRBD1 might be the D (5 bases). Germline-derived CDR1 and CDR2 are SGHTA and FQGNSA. The CDR3 sequence is 14 residues long. The V gene lost 5 bases and the J gene lost 5 bases, with 15 bases spanning the gap. CDR3 protein: CASSNVRGPYGYTF. CDR3 DNA: TGTGCCAGCAGCAACGTACGGGGCCCGTATGGCTACACCTTC.

This CDR3 is CASSVRPLAGGTDTQYF. The DNA of the CDR3 is TGTGCCAGCAGCGTTAGGCCACTAGCGGGAGGCACAGATACGCAGTATTTT. The chain links TRBV9 to TRBJ2-3, with 11 bases fitting TRBD2. With 2 bases clipped from V and 1 base from J, the junction kept 6 bases outside the gene matches. Germline V lookup: CDR1 SGDLS, CDR2 YYNGEE. This CDR3 is 17 amino acids long.

V gene TRBV28 combines with J gene TRBJ1-1, with TRBD1 as a possible D gene (5 bases). The CDR3 has 15 residues. Trimming took 2 bases from V and 1 from J, leaving 11 bases between them. Per germline, CDR1 MDHEN and CDR2 SYDVKM. CDR3 coding DNA: TGTGCCAGCAGTTTAGGGGCCAGAGGGAACACTGAAGCTTTCTTT. As protein: CASSLGARGNTEAFF. Variable domain in full (rest from reference TRBV28 and TRBJ1-1): DVKVTQSSRYLVKRTGEKVFLECVQDMDHENMFWYRQDPGLGLRLIYFSYDVKMKEKGDIPEGYSVSREKKERFSLILESASTNQTSMYLCASSLGARGNTEAFFGQGTRLTVV.

This clone turned up a few times. The rearrangement uses TRBV7-9 and TRBJ1-5; D is unclear. V shed 4 bases and J shed 7 bases, with 14 bases lying between them. Germline-derived CDR1 and CDR2 are SEHNR and FQNEAQ (reference sequence). This CDR3 has 14 residues. In DNA, the CDR3 is TGTGCCAGCAGCTCTTACCCTGGCGTGCAGCCCCAGCATTTT. It translates to CASSSYPGVQPQHF.

This clone was counted once. The chain has TRBV12-3 or TRBV12-4 and TRBJ2-6, with unresolved D. The V and J ends lost 5 bases and 11 bases respectively, with 7 bases between them. There are 11 residues in the CDR3. In DNA form, the CDR3 reads TGTGCCAGCAGTCAGGTGGACGTCCTGACTTTC. Translation: CASSQVDVLTF.

The gene calls are TRBV18 and TRBJ2-7; the D is unclear. Germline CDR1 reads KGHSH; CDR2 reads LQKENI. The CDR3 spans 16 residues. V was clipped by 3 bases and J by 0 bases, with 15 bases between them. CDR3 nucleotides: TGTGCCAGCTCACCTTCTCTTACCCTGAGCTCCTACGAGCAGTACTTC. Its protein is CASSPSLTLSSYEQYF.

This clone has just one count. The V gene is TRBV6-1, the J gene TRBJ2-3; 9 nucleotides match TRBD2. Germline CDR1 is MNHNS and CDR2 is SASEGT. The CDR3 totals 15 residues. Trimming removed 1 base from V and 5 bases from J; junction bases left unmatched: 4. CDR3 region: CASSEVAGAQDTQYF. The CDR3 coding sequence is TGTGCCAGCAGTGAAGTAGCGGGAGCCCAAGATACGCAGTATTTT.

This clone was seen a few times. The gene calls are TRBV4-1 and TRBJ1-5, with TRBD1 identical over 7 bases. The CDR3 is 16 residues long. The V and J ends lost 0 bases and 2 bases, in that order; junction bases with no gene match: 4. Germline values: CDR1 MGHRA, CDR2 YSYEKL. CDR3 sequence: CASSQDGTARNQPQHF. In DNA, the CDR3 is TGCGCCAGCAGCCAAGACGGGACAGCCCGCAATCAGCCCCAGCATTTT.

This clone has just a few counts. The V call is TRBV7-9, the J call TRBJ1-2; the D gene is possibly TRBD1 (6 bases). Germline CDR1 and CDR2: SEHNR and FQNEAQ (reference sequence). The CDR3 spans 12 residues. The ends were cut back, 5 bases at V and 7 bases at J, with 11 bases in the middle. CDR3 loop: CASSATGFGYTF. In DNA form, the CDR3 reads TGTGCCAGCAGCGCAACAGGGTTTGGCTACACCTTC.

The chain couples TRBV20-1 to TRBJ1-6; 7 bases are shared with TRBD1. The germline V gene has CDR1 DFQATT and CDR2 SNEGSKA (reference sequence). This CDR3 comprises 14 residues. V was pared by 3 bases and J by 9 bases, with 8 bases of the junction left unmatched. For the CDR3, the DNA is TGCAGTGCTAGTGAGGGGACAGAGACTTCACCCCTCCACTTT. Encoded protein: CSASEGTETSPLHF.

The chain links TRBV2 to TRBJ1-6; 7 bases match TRBD1. The germline V gene has CDR1 SNHLY and CDR2 FYNNEI. V shed 4 bases and J 9 bases; nucleotides not matched to a gene: 6. This CDR3 comprises 14 residues. CDR3 sequence (DNA): TGTGCCAGCAGTGGACAGGGTGACGGTTCACCCCTCCACTTT. This codes for CASSGQGDGSPLHF.

The rearrangement uses TRBV7-9 and TRBJ2-5, with 7 nucleotides matching TRBD2. The germline gives CDR1 SEHNR, CDR2 FQNEAQ (reference sequence). J was trimmed by 4 bases and V by 2 bases; bases with no gene match: 7. This CDR3 is built from 15 residues. The CDR3 protein is CASSLRGDKGETQYF. DNA for the CDR3: TGTGCCAGCAGCTTACGGGGGGATAAGGGAGAGACCCAGTACTTC.

Comment on this clone: This same CDR3 is encoded by further DNA sequences in the sample. The chain joins TRBV10-3 to TRBJ2-5; D is perhaps TRBD1 (6 bases). Germline values: CDR1 ENHRY, CDR2 SYGVKD. V shed 5 bases and J shed 5 bases, with 12 bases lying between them. CDR3 length: 13 residues. For the CDR3, the DNA is TGTGCCATCAGTACACAGGGTCAGGAGACCCAGTACTTC. Protein: CAISTQGQETQYF.

The chain employs TRBV7-9 and TRBJ2-7, with TRBD2 identical over 9 bases. CDR1 is SEHNR and CDR2 is FQNEAQ in the germline V gene (reference sequence). The length of the CDR3 is 15 residues. V shed 4 bases and J 5 bases; nucleotides not matched to a gene: 9. The CDR3 loop reads CASSSGSGRGDEQYF. CDR3 DNA sequence: TGTGCCAGCAGCTCCGGTAGCGGGAGAGGCGACGAGCAGTACTTC.

This clone came up a few times. This chain connects TRBV19 to TRBJ1-2, with D possibly being TRBD1 (5 bases). The germline CDR1 and CDR2 sequences are LNHDA and SQIVND (reference sequence). V was clipped by 6 bases and J by 9 bases, with 11 bases between them. The length of the CDR3 is 11 residues. DNA for the CDR3: TGTGCCAGTAGGGACCCAGGGAGCTACACCTTC. Amino acids: CASRDPGSYTF.

The chain recombines TRBV7-2 with TRBJ1-2, with 9 bases matching TRBD1. Germline CDR1 SGHTA, CDR2 FQGNSA. The CDR3 extends over 14 amino acids. Trimming took 7 bases from V and 4 from J; bases not matched to a gene: 7. This chain's CDR3 is CASTPTGGIYGYTF. In DNA, the CDR3 is TGTGCCAGCACCCCGACAGGGGGTATCTATGGCTACACCTTC. The entire variable domain, with the rest obtained from reference TRBV7-2 and TRBJ1-2, is as follows: GAGVSQSPSNKVTEKGKDVELRCDPISGHTALYWYRQSLGQGLEFLIYFQGNSAPDKSGLPSDRFSAERTGGSVSTLTIQRTQQEDSAVYLCASTPTGGIYGYTFGSGTRLTVV.

CDR3 region: CASRNGGFNEQFF. CDR3 DNA sequence: TGTGCCAGTAGGAACGGAGGCTTCAATGAGCAGTTCTTC. The chain joins TRBV19 to TRBJ2-1, with D possibly matching TRBD2 (5 bases). V gave up 6 bases and J gave up 6 bases, with 12 bases separating them. The V gene's germline CDR1 is LNHDA and CDR2 SQIVND (reference sequence). The CDR3 spans 13 residues.

V usage is TRBV4-3 and J usage is TRBJ2-2, with 13 bases aligning to TRBD2. Germline V gene data show CDR1 as LGHNA and CDR2 as YSLEER. The CDR3 spans 16 residues. After removal of 1 base from V and 5 bases from J, the junction contained 1 base not matched to a gene. The DNA of the CDR3 is TGCGCCAGCAGCCAAGGACTAGCGGGAGGAACCGGGGAGCTGTTTTTT. Its translation is CASSQGLAGGTGELFF.

The chain carries TRBV28 and TRBJ2-1, with 8 bases fitting TRBD1. V shed 5 bases and J 8 bases; nucleotides not matched to a gene: 11. CDR1 is MDHEN, CDR2 SYDVKM, per germline. The CDR3 is 15 amino acids. CDR3 sequence reads: CASSPKRTGLDEQFF. The CDR3 nucleotides are TGTGCCAGCAGTCCTAAGCGGACAGGGCTAGATGAGCAGTTCTTC.

The chain combines TRBV7-2 with TRBJ2-7, with D possibly matching TRBD2 (7 bases). The germline V gene encodes CDR1 SGHTA and CDR2 FQGNSA. V lost 0 bases and J 7 bases, leaving 22 bases between the germline ends. This CDR3 has 17 amino acids. CDR3 bases: TGTGCCAGCAGCTTAGCGCCCCTCGGGGGCGGGGGTCCTGAGCAGTACTTC. This codes for CASSLAPLGGGGPEQYF.

The gene calls are TRBV4-3 and TRBJ1-2; a possible D gene is TRBD1 (6 bases). Germline V gene lookup returns CDR1 LGHNA and CDR2 YSLEER. This CDR3 region has 15 residues. V lost 4 bases and J 7 bases, leaving 19 bases between the germline ends. The CDR3: CASSPSRDIMRGYTF. In DNA form, the CDR3 reads TGCGCCAGCAGCCCCAGCCGGGACATAATGCGTGGCTACACCTTC.

CDR3 bases: TGTGCCACCAGTGATTTCAAAGGCTACACCTTC. Amino acid sequence: CATSDFKGYTF. This chain connects TRBV24-1 to TRBJ1-2; the D is unclear. Trimming cost V 1 base and J 8 bases, with 4 bases left between them. Germline lookup yields CDR1 KGHDR and CDR2 SFDVKD. This CDR3 is 11 amino acids long.

This chain connects TRBV25-1 to TRBJ2-2; D remains unclear. Trimming pared 3 bases from V and 1 base from J, leaving 6 bases between. This CDR3 has 14 residues. The germline gives CDR1 MGHDK, CDR2 SYGVNS. CDR3 sequence: CASSDWENTGELFF. In nucleotides, the CDR3 is TGTGCCAGCAGTGACTGGGAGAACACCGGGGAGCTGTTTTTT.

This sequence joins TRBV24-1 and TRBJ2-5, with D unclear. The CDR3 is 13 residues long. V was clipped by 1 base and J by 5 bases, with 7 bases between them. Germline V gene sequence: CDR1 KGHDR, CDR2 SFDVKD. CDR3 loop: CATSDLGRETQYF. The CDR3, as DNA: TGTGCCACCAGTGATTTAGGACGGGAGACCCAGTACTTC.

The genes are TRBV5-8 and TRBJ2-5; D unclear. Germline CDR1 is SGHTS and CDR2 is YDEGEE. Trimming cost V 1 base and J 2 bases, with 6 bases left between them. CDR3 length: 13 residues. CDR3 region: CASSLSQQETQYF. CDR3 DNA sequence: TGTGCCAGCAGCTTGTCCCAACAAGAGACCCAGTACTTC.